This record covers a single TCR beta chain. These data are taken from a study of Ad26.COV2.S vaccination and SARS-CoV-2 variants. This CDR3 is built from 17 residues. Germline V lookup: CDR1 MDHEN, CDR2 SYDVKM. The trim removed 4 bases at V and 4 bases at J, leaving 9 bases unmatched. Using immunoSEQ multiplex PCR, the repertoire was profiled, and TCRdb retains in-frame clones only, with some absent. The data show about 350,000 clones, 80% to 90% seen once. Treatment described: roughly 18 received Ad26.COV2.S at low or high dose, single or two shots; about 5 received placebo; per-sample allocation not given. Each sample was drawn 63 days after the first injection (of vaccine or placebo).

The chain carries TRBV28 and TRBJ2-3; 12 bases map to TRBD2. The clonotype originates from a person aged 18-65 years who received the Ad26.COV2.S COVID-19 vaccine or a placebo. The specimen was peripheral blood, collected in a trial of Ad26.COV2.S vaccine versus placebo. The CDR3 DNA sequence: TGTGCCAGCAGTTCCCAGGGGCTAGCGGGAGGGGCAGATACGCAGTATTTT. Amino acids: CASSSQGLAGGADTQYF. Drawing the rest from reference TRBV28 and TRBJ2-3, the complete variable domain is DVKVTQSSRYLVKRTGEKVFLECVQDMDHENMFWYRQDPGLGLRLIYFSYDVKMKEKGDIPEGYSVSREKKERFSLILESASTNQTSMYLCASSSQGLAGGADTQYFGPGTRLTVL.